The present T cell receptor (beta chain) was sequenced within a study of blood T cell repertoires in COVID-19. The CDR3 contains 13 residues. V was shortened by 6 bases and J by 2 bases, with 10 bases between the two germline ends. Clones were read by immunoSEQ multiplex PCR, and TCRdb kept only the in-frame ones, dropping some. The top ten clones hold 1.4% of a sample with about 430,000 clones, about 88% of them seen once. The chain joins TRBV12-3 or TRBV12-4 to TRBJ1-1; possible D gene TRBD1, 5 bases. Sequenced input: PBMCs or T cells enriched from blood (not recorded which). The receptor comes from a woman under 30 who had been exposed to COVID-19. The CDR3 DNA follows: TGTGCCAGCAGAAATCAGGGAAACACTGAAGCTTTCTTT. Protein: CASRNQGNTEAFF.